The 17 T cell receptor beta chains below all came from one sample that was sequenced in a study of T-cell reconstitution after alpha-beta-depleted transplantation in children. As it was prepared, the TCRbeta library received unique molecular identifiers. TCRdb ran MiXCR on the PCR reads and lists one entry per CDR3 protein. The sample holds about 300,000 distinct CDR3 sequences, around 10% seen once. Sample: PBMCs, taken before TCRalphabeta/CD19-depleted stem cell transplant. The receptor set was obtained from a boy under three years old with acute myeloid leukemia, due to receive a stem cell transplant.

For the CDR3, the DNA is TGTGCCAGCAGGCGACCGAGACAGAAGGGCCCAACGGGCTACGAGCAGTACTTC. Translated: CASRRPRQKGPTGYEQYF. The chain couples TRBV28 to TRBJ2-7; perhaps TRBD1 as D (5 bases). Germline V CDR1 and CDR2: MDHEN, SYDVKM. V shed 6 bases and J shed 3 bases, with 27 bases lying between them. CDR3 length: 18 amino acids.

The rearrangement links TRBV7-2 to TRBJ2-5; 8 positions agree with TRBD2. The CDR3 runs to 19 residues. V lost 1 base, J lost 2 bases, and 15 bases stayed unmatched. Germline loops: CDR1 SGHTA, CDR2 FQGNSA. The DNA for the CDR3 is TGTGCCAGCAGCTTAGGGCCCCCGGGGGGGGGCCTTAATCAAGAGACCCAGTACTTC. Protein sequence: CASSLGPPGGGLNQETQYF.

This clonotype was detected ten times or more. This sequence joins TRBV7-9 and TRBJ2-1, with D uncertain. Germline V gene sequence: CDR1 SEHNR, CDR2 FQNEAQ (reference sequence). This CDR3 contains 14 residues. V was cut by 1 base and J by 7 bases, with 11 bases left in between. CDR3 in DNA: TGTGCCAGCAGCTTAGTACTTCCCGCTAATGAGCAGTTCTTC. Encoded protein: CASSLVLPANEQFF.

At least ten counts were recorded for this clonotype. The chain is built from TRBV7-9 and TRBJ2-5; the D gene could be TRBD1 or TRBD2 (6 bases each). The V gene lost 5 bases and the J gene lost 5 bases, with 18 bases spanning the gap. The germline V gene has CDR1 SEHNR and CDR2 FQNEAQ (reference sequence). This CDR3 has 15 residues. Here the CDR3 DNA reads TGTGCCAGCAGCCCCCGAGGGGGGCCGAGGGAGACCCAGTACTTC. It encodes CASSPRGGPRETQYF.

At least ten counts were recorded for this clonotype. The CDR3, as DNA: TGTGCCAGCAGCTCGGACGGTAACACTGAAGCTTTCTTT. Encoded protein: CASSSDGNTEAFF. This rearrangement joins TRBV7-9 to TRBJ1-1; D remains ambiguous. Trimming took 4 bases from V and 2 from J, leaving 8 bases between them. This CDR3 comprises 13 residues. Germline V gene sequence: CDR1 SEHNR, CDR2 FQNEAQ (reference sequence).

This clonotype was recorded at least ten times. The J gene is TRBJ2-7, the V gene TRBV9; TRBD1 might be the D (5 bases). The V gene lost 0 bases and the J gene lost 2 bases, with 12 bases spanning the gap. The CDR3 consists of 15 residues. Germline V CDR1 and CDR2: SGDLS, YYNGEE. Here the CDR3 DNA reads TGTGCCAGCAGCGTAGGAGATGACAGAACCTACGAGCAGTACTTC. It encodes CASSVGDDRTYEQYF.

The table lists this clonotype with many counts. The chain links TRBV20-1 to TRBJ2-3; TRBD2 aligns across 8 bases. This CDR3 is built from 18 residues. J was trimmed by 1 base and V by 0 bases; bases with no gene match: 12. CDR1 DFQATT and CDR2 SNEGSKA come from the germline V gene (reference sequence). The DNA of the CDR3 is TGCAGTGCTAGAGACCCGACCCGGGGGGGCGGCGGCACAGATACGCAGTATTTT. Its translation: CSARDPTRGGGGTDTQYF.

This clonotype was picked up many times. The rearrangement uses TRBV5-1 and TRBJ1-2; the match to TRBD1 covers 9 bases. The V segment lost 3 bases and the J segment 2 bases; nucleotides outside the gene matches: 2. The CDR3 consists of 14 residues. CDR1 SGHRS and CDR2 YFSETQ come from the germline V gene. CDR3 nucleotide sequence: TGCGCCAGCAGCTCTGGGACAGGGAACTATGGCTACACCTTC. This translates into CASSSGTGNYGYTF.

This clonotype was counted at least ten times. The chain combines TRBV7-9 with TRBJ1-1; D is uncertain. The CDR3 runs 13 residues. V lost 1 base to trimming and J lost 5 bases, with 8 bases between them. CDR1 is SEHNR and CDR2 is FQNEAQ in the germline V gene (reference sequence). Here the CDR3 reads CASSLGLATEAFF. The CDR3 nucleotides read TGTGCCAGCAGCTTAGGGCTGGCAACTGAAGCTTTCTTT.

This clonotype was counted many times. This sequence joins TRBV7-2 and TRBJ2-5; 10 nucleotides align to TRBD1. The CDR3 consists of 17 residues. After removal of 2 bases from V and 3 bases from J, the junction contained 9 bases not matched to a gene. Germline V gene data show CDR1 as SGHTA and CDR2 as FQGNSA. The CDR3 nucleotides are TGTGCCAGCAGCTTAAACCCTAGACAGGGGGCGAAAGAGACCCAGTACTTC. Residues: CASSLNPRQGAKETQYF.

This clonotype was seen more than once but under ten times. The gene calls are TRBV4-3 and TRBJ2-2, with D possibly being TRBD2 (6 bases). Germline V gives CDR1 LGHNA, CDR2 YSLEER. This CDR3 has 17 residues. The ends were cut back, 0 bases at V and 5 bases at J, with 16 bases in the middle. CDR3 nucleotides: TGCGCCAGCAGCCAAGAGGGGCGAGGCGGGGAGACCGGGGAGCTGTTTTTT. It specifies CASSQEGRGGETGELFF.

Ten or more counts support this clonotype. The chain is built from TRBV7-3 and TRBJ2-2, with D hard to call. Germline loops: CDR1 SGHTA, CDR2 FQGTGA. The germline V and J ends were trimmed by 5 bases and 7 bases, with 11 bases remaining between them. The length of the CDR3 is 13 residues. The CDR3 nucleotides read TGTGCCAGCAGCCCAAACTGGGGCGGGGAGCTGTTTTTT. As protein: CASSPNWGGELFF.

This rearrangement joins TRBV6-5 to TRBJ1-4; D might be TRBD1 (6 bases). CDR1 is MNHEY, CDR2 SVGAGI, per germline. The CDR3 runs to 15 residues. The V end was cut by 0 bases, the J end by 7 bases, with 12 bases between. CDR3 bases: TGTGCCAGCAGTTACTCGCCGACAGGCGTTGAAAAACTGTTTTTT. This sequence encodes CASSYSPTGVEKLFF.

This clonotype has ten or more counts. The V and J genes are TRBV9 and TRBJ2-3; the match to TRBD2 covers 8 bases. With V trimmed by 1 base and J by 5 bases, 12 bases remained unmatched. The CDR3 extends over 17 amino acids. Germline CDR1 reads SGDLS; CDR2 reads YYNGEE. This CDR3 reads CASSVPRGGPPEDTQYF. The CDR3 nucleotides are TGTGCCAGCAGCGTACCTCGCGGGGGGCCTCCGGAAGATACGCAGTATTTT.

There are a few counts of this clonotype. V and J are TRBV7-9 and TRBJ1-2; D is perhaps TRBD1 (6 bases). The CDR3 has 16 residues. Germline-derived CDR1 and CDR2 are SEHNR and FQNEAQ (reference sequence). V lost 1 base, J lost 2 bases, and 14 bases lay in between. CDR3 sequence: CASSLGGQLENYGYTF. CDR3 nucleotides: TGTGCCAGCAGCTTAGGGGGGCAGCTGGAGAACTATGGCTACACCTTC.

This clonotype has ten or more counts. The chain combines TRBV29-1 with TRBJ2-1; no definite D call. Looked up from germline, CDR1 is SQVTM and CDR2 is ANQGSEA. Trimming removed 0 bases at V and 8 bases at J, with 14 bases between. This CDR3 is built from 14 residues. As DNA, the CDR3 is TGCAGCGTTGAAGAAAAGGAAGGGATCGATGAGCAGTTCTTC. Its translation: CSVEEKEGIDEQFF.

V and J are TRBV6-2 or TRBV6-3 and TRBJ2-7, with 11 bases matching TRBD2. The CDR3 sequence is 15 residues long. The V segment lost 7 bases and the J segment 4 bases; nucleotides outside the gene matches: 9. Germline V gene lookup returns CDR1 MNHEY and CDR2 SVGEGT. CDR3 protein: CASNQLAGEGYEQYF. CDR3 nucleotide sequence: TGTGCCAGCAACCAACTAGCGGGAGAGGGGTACGAGCAGTACTTC.